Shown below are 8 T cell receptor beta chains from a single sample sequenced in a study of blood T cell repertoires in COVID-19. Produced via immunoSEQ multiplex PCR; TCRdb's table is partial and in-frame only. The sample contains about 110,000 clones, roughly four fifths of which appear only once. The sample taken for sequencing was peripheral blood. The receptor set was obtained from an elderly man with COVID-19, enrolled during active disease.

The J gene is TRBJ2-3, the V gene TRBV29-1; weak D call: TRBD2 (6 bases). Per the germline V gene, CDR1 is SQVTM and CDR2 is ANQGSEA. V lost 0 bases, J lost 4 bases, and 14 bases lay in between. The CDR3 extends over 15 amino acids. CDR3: CSVEDRARGADTQYF. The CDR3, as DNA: TGCAGCGTTGAAGACAGGGCCCGCGGGGCAGATACGCAGTATTTT.

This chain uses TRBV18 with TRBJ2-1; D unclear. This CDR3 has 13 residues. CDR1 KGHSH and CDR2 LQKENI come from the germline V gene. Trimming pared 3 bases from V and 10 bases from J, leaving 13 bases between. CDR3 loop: CASSPALMEEQFF. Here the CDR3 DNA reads TGTGCCAGCTCACCCGCTCTGATGGAGGAGCAGTTCTTC.

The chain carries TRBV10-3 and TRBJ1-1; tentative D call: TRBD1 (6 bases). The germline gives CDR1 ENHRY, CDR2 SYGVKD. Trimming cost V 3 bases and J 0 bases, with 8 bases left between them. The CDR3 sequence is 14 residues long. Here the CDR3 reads CAISDRTVNTEAFF. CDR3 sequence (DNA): TGTGCCATCAGTGATAGGACAGTGAACACTGAAGCTTTCTTT.

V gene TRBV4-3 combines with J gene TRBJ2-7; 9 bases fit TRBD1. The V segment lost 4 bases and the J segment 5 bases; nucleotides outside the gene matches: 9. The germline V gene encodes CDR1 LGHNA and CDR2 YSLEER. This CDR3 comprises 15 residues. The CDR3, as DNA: TGCGCCAGCAGCCCTTGGACAGGGGATGGTGACGAGCAGTACTTC. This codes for CASSPWTGDGDEQYF.

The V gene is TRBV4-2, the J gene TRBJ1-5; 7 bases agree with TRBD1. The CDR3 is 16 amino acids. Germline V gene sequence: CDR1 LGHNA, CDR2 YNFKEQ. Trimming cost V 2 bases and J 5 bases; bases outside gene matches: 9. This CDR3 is CASSQRAAGGDQPQHF. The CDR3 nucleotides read TGTGCCAGCAGCCAACGGGCTGCAGGGGGAGATCAGCCCCAGCATTTT.

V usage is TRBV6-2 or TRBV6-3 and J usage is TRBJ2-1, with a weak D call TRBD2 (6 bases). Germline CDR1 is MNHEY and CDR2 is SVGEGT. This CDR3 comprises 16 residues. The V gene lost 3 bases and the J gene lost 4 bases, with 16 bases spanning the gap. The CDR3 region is CASSYIREPLYNEQFF. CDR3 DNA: TGTGCCAGCAGTTATATTCGGGAGCCGCTATACAATGAGCAGTTCTTC.

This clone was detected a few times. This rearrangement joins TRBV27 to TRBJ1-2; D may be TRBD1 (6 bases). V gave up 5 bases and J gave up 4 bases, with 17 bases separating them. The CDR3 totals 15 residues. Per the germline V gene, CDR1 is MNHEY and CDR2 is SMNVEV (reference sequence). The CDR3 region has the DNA TGTGCCAGCAGTCTACGACCGGGACAAGGCTATGGCTACACCTTC. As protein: CASSLRPGQGYGYTF.

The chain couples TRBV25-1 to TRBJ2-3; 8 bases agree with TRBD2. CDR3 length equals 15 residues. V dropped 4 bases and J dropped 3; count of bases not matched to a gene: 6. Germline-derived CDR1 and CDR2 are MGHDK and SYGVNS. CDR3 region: CASSGAGEATDTQYF. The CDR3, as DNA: TGTGCCAGCAGTGGAGCGGGAGAGGCGACAGATACGCAGTATTTT.